The next 18 T cell receptor beta chains were all read from a single sample in a study of blood T cell repertoires in COVID-19. Profiled with immunoSEQ multiplex PCR; TCRdb holds only in-frame clones, not every one. There are about 200,000 clones in the sample; around 84% occur only once, and 6% to 7.5% lies in the top ten. Sequences were obtained from PBMCs or T cells enriched from blood (not recorded which). These receptors all stem from a woman aged 40 to 49 with acute COVID-19.

J is TRBJ1-3 and V is TRBV7-6; no clear D gene. CDR1 and CDR2 (germline): SGHVS, FNYEAQ. V was cut by 6 bases and J by 0 bases, with 12 bases left in between. The CDR3 consists of 15 residues. The CDR3 DNA reads TGTGCCAGCAGTTCTCAGTGGAGCTCTGGAAACACCATATATTTT. As protein: CASSSQWSSGNTIYF.

The CDR3 sequence is CAWSRDRNQSPQHF. DNA for the CDR3: TGTGCCTGGAGCCGGGACAGAAATCAATCGCCCCAGCATTTT. This chain joins TRBV30 and TRBJ1-5, with TRBD1 matching 7 bases. Germline assignment: CDR1 GTSNPN and CDR2 SVGIG (reference sequence). The J segment lost 9 bases and the V segment lost 3 bases, leaving 11 bases of the junction unmatched. This CDR3 is built from 14 residues.

This clone was recorded a few times. The gene calls are TRBV5-1 and TRBJ2-6; D gene unclear. This CDR3 has 13 amino acids. The germline CDR1 and CDR2 sequences are SGHRS and YFSETQ. Trimming took 3 bases from V and 2 from J, leaving 3 bases between them. The CDR3 loop reads CASSSAGANVLTF. The CDR3 bases are TGCGCCAGCAGCTCGGCTGGGGCCAACGTCCTGACTTTC.

To note about this clone: The identical CDR3 is also encoded by other nucleotide sequences in the sample. The chain carries TRBV6-5 and TRBJ1-5; the match to TRBD1 covers 10 bases. The CDR3 is 14 residues long. J was trimmed by 2 bases and V by 6 bases; bases with no gene match: 1. CDR1 and CDR2 from the germline V gene are MNHEY and SVGAGI. DNA of the CDR3: TGTGCCAGCAGGGGGACAGGGGGCAATCAGCCCCAGCATTTT. Translating it yields CASRGTGGNQPQHF.

V and J are TRBV27 and TRBJ2-3; weak D call: TRBD1 (5 bases). Trimming took off 8 bases at V and 12 bases at J, with 21 bases between the two ends. This CDR3 spans 13 amino acids. Germline V gene data show CDR1 as MNHEY and CDR2 as SMNVEV (reference sequence). The CDR3 loop is CASGSRQIRSQYF. The CDR3 DNA is TGTGCCAGCGGGTCCCGACAGATACGCTCCCAGTATTTT.

V gene TRBV28 combines with J gene TRBJ2-7, with 8 nucleotides matching TRBD2. Looked up from germline, CDR1 is MDHEN and CDR2 is SYDVKM. J gave up 5 bases and V 4 bases, and 7 bases lay outside the gene matches. This CDR3 has 14 amino acids. The DNA of the CDR3 is TGTGCCAGCAGTTCGGGGGGGGAGCAGGACGAGCAGTACTTC. Its protein product is CASSSGGEQDEQYF.

The chain uses TRBV30 and TRBJ2-1; D is unresolved. Germline V lookup: CDR1 GTSNPN, CDR2 SVGIG (reference sequence). V lost 2 bases and J 1 base, leaving 3 bases between the germline ends. The length of the CDR3 is 12 residues. The CDR3 is CAWSRSYNEQFF. DNA of the CDR3: TGTGCCTGGAGTCGGTCCTACAATGAGCAGTTCTTC. Complete variable domain (other parts from reference TRBV30 and TRBJ2-1): SQTIHQWPATLVQPVGSPLSLECTVEGTSNPNLYWYRQAAGRGLQLLFYSVGIGQISSEVPQNLSASRPQDRQFILSSKKLLLSDSGFYLCAWSRSYNEQFFGPGTRLTVL.

CDR3 in amino acids: CASSYGLAGWQYF. The CDR3 DNA reads as TGTGCCAGCAGTTACGGACTAGCGGGATGGCAGTACTTC. The chain uses TRBV6-2 or TRBV6-3 and TRBJ2-7; 12 nucleotides match TRBD2. With 2 bases clipped from V and 9 bases from J, the junction kept 2 bases outside the gene matches. Germline CDR1 MNHEY, CDR2 SVGEGT. The CDR3 runs 13 residues.

The rearrangement joins TRBV3-1 (or the pseudogene TRBV3-2) to TRBJ2-7; D not resolved. This CDR3 has 17 residues. V gave up 0 bases and J gave up 0 bases, with 15 bases separating them. Germline lookup yields CDR1 LGHDT and CDR2 YNNKEL (reference sequence). The CDR3: CASSQDIARQSSYEQYF. The CDR3, as DNA: TGTGCCAGCAGCCAAGATATAGCACGCCAGAGCTCCTACGAGCAGTACTTC.

The V call is TRBV7-9, the J call TRBJ1-3; 9 bases align to TRBD1. Germline trimming cut 4 bases from V and 5 bases from J; bases unmatched to any gene: 9. Germline CDR1 SEHNR, CDR2 FQNEAQ (reference sequence). This CDR3 comprises 16 residues. CDR3 residues: CASSSEEGTGRNTIYF. The CDR3 nucleotides read TGTGCCAGCAGCTCAGAGGAGGGGACAGGGAGAAACACCATATATTTT.

V and J are TRBV6-9 and TRBJ2-1; unclear D gene. CDR1 is MNHGY, CDR2 SVAAGI, per germline. The CDR3 length is 16 residues. V gave up 8 bases and J gave up 0 bases, with 17 bases separating them. The CDR3 DNA is TGTGCCAGCCGCCTCCTCTGCGGTAGCTCCTACAATGAGCAGTTCTTC. Translation gives CASRLLCGSSYNEQFF.

The chain recombines TRBV6-5 with TRBJ1-6; TRBD1 matches at 9 bases. CDR1 MNHEY and CDR2 SVGAGI come from the germline V gene. CDR3 length: 14 amino acids. J gave up 8 bases and V 7 bases, and 6 bases lay outside the gene matches. The CDR3 sequence is CASTVDRGDSPLHF. The CDR3 DNA sequence: TGTGCCAGCACCGTGGACAGGGGTGATTCACCCCTCCACTTT.

The CDR3 region is CASSSKQGLGEKLFF. The CDR3 bases are TGTGCCAGCAGCTCCAAACAGGGGTTGGGTGAAAAACTGTTTTTT. The chain is built from TRBV5-4 and TRBJ1-4, with 7 positions matching TRBD1. V dropped 3 bases and J dropped 7; count of bases not matched to a gene: 9. The germline V gene encodes CDR1 SGHNT and CDR2 YYREEE (reference sequence). The CDR3 has 15 amino acids.

Of note for this clone: The same CDR3 is also encoded by other DNA sequences in this sample. J is TRBJ2-2 and V is TRBV18, with 7 bases that match TRBD1. The CDR3 is 15 residues long. Germline V gene sequence: CDR1 KGHSH, CDR2 LQKENI. Losses at the gene ends were 3 bases for V and 1 base for J; bases not matched to a gene: 2. In DNA form, the CDR3 reads TGTGCCAGCTCACCCCGACAGGGGAACACCGGGGAGCTGTTTTTT. It codes for CASSPRQGNTGELFF.

V usage is TRBV21-1 and J usage is TRBJ2-6; the listed D gene, TRBD1, was not tested against the DNA. TRBV21-1 is reported as a pseudogene. CDR3 length: 18 residues. DNA for the CDR3: TGTGCCAGCAGCAAATGTGTCAGGATGGCCTCTGGGGCCAACGTCCTGACTTTC. It translates to CASSKCVRMASGANVLTF.

This rearrangement joins TRBV29-1 to TRBJ2-7, with D possibly being TRBD1 (7 bases). CDR3 length: 14 amino acids. Germline assignment: CDR1 SQVTM and CDR2 ANQGSEA. Trimming cost V 6 bases and J 3 bases, with 18 bases left between them. The CDR3 loop reads CSVGGQVVGYEQYF. The CDR3, as DNA: TGCAGCGTGGGAGGACAGGTTGTAGGCTACGAGCAGTACTTC.

The CDR3 loop is CARGTGSIGELFF. CDR3 DNA sequence: TGTGCCAGGGGGACAGGGTCAATCGGGGAGCTGTTTTTT. This chain joins TRBV2 and TRBJ2-2, with TRBD1 matching 9 bases. Germline-derived CDR1 and CDR2 are SNHLY and FYNNEI. The J segment lost 7 bases and the V segment lost 9 bases, leaving 6 bases of the junction unmatched. The CDR3 spans 13 residues. Together with reference TRBV2 and TRBJ2-2, the CDR3 gives the full variable domain: EPEVTQTPSHQVTQMGQEVILRCVPISNHLYFYWYRQILGQKVEFLVSFYNNEISEKSEIFDDQFSVERPDGSNFTLKIRSTKLEDSAMYFCARGTGSIGELFFGEGSRLTVL.

In its sample, this clone was seen once. CDR3 in DNA: TGTGCCAGCTTTTTAAGCGGGAGGGCCCTTTCCGGGGAGCTGTTTTTT. Translated: CASFLSGRALSGELFF. The chain uses TRBV28 and TRBJ2-2; 10 bases line up with TRBD2. Germline CDR1 reads MDHEN; CDR2 reads SYDVKM. With 8 bases clipped from V and 6 bases from J, the junction kept 12 bases outside the gene matches. This CDR3 comprises 16 residues.